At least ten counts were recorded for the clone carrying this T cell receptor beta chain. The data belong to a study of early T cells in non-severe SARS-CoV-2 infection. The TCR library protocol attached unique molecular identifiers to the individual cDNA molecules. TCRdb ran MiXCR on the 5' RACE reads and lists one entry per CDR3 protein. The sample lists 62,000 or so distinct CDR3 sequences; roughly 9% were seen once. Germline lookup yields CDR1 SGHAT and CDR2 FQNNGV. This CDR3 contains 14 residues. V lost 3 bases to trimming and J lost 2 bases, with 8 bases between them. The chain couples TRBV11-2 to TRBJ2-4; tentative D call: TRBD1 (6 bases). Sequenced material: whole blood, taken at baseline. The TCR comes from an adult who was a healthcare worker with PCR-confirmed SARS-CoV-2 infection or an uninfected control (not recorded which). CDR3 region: CASSLDSSKNIQYF. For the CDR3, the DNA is TGTGCCAGCAGCTTGGACAGTTCCAAAAACATTCAGTACTTC.